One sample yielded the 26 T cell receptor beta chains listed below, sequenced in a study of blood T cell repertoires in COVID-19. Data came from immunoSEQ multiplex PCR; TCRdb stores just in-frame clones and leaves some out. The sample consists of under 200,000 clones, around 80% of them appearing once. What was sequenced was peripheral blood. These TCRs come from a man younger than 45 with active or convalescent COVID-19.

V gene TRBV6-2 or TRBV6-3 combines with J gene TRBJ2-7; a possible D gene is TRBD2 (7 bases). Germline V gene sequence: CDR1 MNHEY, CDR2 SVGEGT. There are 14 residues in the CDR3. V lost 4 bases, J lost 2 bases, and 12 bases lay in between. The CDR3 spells CASSWKGGAYEQYF. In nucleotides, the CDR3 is TGTGCCAGCAGTTGGAAAGGGGGGGCCTACGAGCAGTACTTC.

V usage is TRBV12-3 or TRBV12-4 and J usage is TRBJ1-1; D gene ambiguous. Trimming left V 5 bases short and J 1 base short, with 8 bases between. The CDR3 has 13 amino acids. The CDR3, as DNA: TGTGCCAGCAGTCTACAGCAGAACACTGAAGCTTTCTTT. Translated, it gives CASSLQQNTEAFF.

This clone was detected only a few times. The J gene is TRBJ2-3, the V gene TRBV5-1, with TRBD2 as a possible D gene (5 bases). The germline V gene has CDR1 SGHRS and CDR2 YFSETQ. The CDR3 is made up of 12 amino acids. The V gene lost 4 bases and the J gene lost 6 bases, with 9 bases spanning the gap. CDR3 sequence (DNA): TGCGCCAGCAGCCTTAGCGAGGATACGCAGTATTTT. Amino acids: CASSLSEDTQYF.

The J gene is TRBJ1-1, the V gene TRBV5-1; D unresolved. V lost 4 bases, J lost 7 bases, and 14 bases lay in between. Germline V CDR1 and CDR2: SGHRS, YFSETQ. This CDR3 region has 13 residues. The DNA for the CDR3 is TGCGCCAGCAGCCTCACAGAACTCGGTGAAGCTTTCTTT. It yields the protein CASSLTELGEAFF.

As DNA, the CDR3 is TGTGCCAGCAGCCCTGCCCCGGGACAGGCTATCGAGACCCAGTACTTC. Residues: CASSPAPGQAIETQYF. The chain links TRBV9 to TRBJ2-5; 8 bases are shared with TRBD1. V shed 4 bases and J 5 bases; nucleotides not matched to a gene: 13. Germline V gene lookup returns CDR1 SGDLS and CDR2 YYNGEE. The CDR3 is 16 residues long.

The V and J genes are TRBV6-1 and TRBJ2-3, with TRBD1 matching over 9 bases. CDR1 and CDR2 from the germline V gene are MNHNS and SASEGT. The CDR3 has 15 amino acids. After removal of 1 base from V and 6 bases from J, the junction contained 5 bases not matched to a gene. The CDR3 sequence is CASSEGGQGGDTQYF. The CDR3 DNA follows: TGTGCCAGCAGTGAAGGGGGACAGGGCGGCGATACGCAGTATTTT.

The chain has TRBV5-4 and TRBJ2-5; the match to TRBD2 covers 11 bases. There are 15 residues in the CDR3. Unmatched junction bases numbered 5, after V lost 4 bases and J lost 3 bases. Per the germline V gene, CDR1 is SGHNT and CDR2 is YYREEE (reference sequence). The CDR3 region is CASSPGLAAKETQYF. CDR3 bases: TGTGCCAGCAGCCCGGGACTAGCGGCGAAAGAGACCCAGTACTTC. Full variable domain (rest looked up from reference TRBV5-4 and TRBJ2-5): ETGVTQSPTHLIKTRGQQVTLRCSSQSGHNTVSWYQQALGQGPQFIFQYYREEENGRGNFPPRFSGLQFPNYSSELNVNALELDDSALYLCASSPGLAAKETQYFGPGTRLLVL.

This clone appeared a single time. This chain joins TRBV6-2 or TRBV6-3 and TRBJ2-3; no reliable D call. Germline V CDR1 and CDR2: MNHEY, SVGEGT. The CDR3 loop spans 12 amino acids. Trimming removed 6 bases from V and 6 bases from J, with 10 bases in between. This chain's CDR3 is CASSLFPDTQYF. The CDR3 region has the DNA TGTGCCAGCAGCCTCTTCCCTGATACGCAGTATTTT.

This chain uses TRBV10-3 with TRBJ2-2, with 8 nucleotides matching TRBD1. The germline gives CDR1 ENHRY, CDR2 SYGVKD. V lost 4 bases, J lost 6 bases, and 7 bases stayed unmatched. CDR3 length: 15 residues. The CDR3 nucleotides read TGTGCCATCAGTGCTACAGGGGGAAGGTCCGGGGAGCTGTTTTTT. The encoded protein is CAISATGGRSGELFF.

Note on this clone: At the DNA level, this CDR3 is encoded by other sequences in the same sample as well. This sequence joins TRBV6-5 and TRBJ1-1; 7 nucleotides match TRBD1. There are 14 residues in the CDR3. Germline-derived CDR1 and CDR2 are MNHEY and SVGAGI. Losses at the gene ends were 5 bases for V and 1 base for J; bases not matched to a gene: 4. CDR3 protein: CASSRGTANTEAFF. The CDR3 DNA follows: TGTGCCAGCAGTCGTGGGACAGCGAACACTGAAGCTTTCTTT.

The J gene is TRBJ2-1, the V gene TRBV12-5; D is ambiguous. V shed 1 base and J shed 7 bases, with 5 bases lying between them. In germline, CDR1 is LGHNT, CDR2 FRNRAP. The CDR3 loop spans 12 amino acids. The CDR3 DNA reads TGTGCTAGTGGTTTGGACGGTAATGAGCAGTTCTTC. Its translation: CASGLDGNEQFF.

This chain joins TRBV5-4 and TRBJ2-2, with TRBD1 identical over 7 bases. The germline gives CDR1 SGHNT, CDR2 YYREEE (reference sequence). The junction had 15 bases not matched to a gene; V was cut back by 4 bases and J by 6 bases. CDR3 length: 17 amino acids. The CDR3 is CASSLDRERGRAGELFF. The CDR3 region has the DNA TGTGCCAGCAGCCTAGACAGGGAACGGGGTCGGGCCGGGGAGCTGTTTTTT.

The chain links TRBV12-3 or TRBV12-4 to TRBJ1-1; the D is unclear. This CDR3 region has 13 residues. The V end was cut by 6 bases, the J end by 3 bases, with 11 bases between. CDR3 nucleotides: TGTGCCAGCAGACCCGCAGAGGACACTGAAGCTTTCTTT. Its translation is CASRPAEDTEAFF.

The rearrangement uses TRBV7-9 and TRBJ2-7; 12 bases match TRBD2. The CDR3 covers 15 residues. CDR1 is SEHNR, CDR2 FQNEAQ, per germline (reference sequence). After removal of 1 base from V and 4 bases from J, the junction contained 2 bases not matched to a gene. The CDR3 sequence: CASSLGLAGVYEQYF. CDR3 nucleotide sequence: TGTGCCAGCAGCTTAGGACTAGCGGGAGTGTACGAGCAGTACTTC.

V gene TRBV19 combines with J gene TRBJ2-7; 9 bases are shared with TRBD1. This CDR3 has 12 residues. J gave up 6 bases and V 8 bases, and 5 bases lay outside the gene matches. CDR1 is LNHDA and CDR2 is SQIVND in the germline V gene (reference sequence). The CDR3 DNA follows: TGTGCCAGTCACGCGGGACAGGGCGAGCAGTACTTC. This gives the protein CASHAGQGEQYF. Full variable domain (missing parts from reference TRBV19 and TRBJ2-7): DGGITQSPKYLFRKEGQNVTLSCEQNLNHDAMYWYRQDPGQGLRLIYYSQIVNDFQKGDIAEGYSVSREKKESFPLTVTSAQKNPTAFYLCASHAGQGEQYFGPGTRLTVT.

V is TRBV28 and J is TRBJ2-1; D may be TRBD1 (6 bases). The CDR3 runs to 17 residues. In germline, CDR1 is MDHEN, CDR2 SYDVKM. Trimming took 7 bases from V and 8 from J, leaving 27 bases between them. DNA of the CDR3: TGTGCCAGCACTTCTGTCCGGCAGACAGGAGGCTCGGATGAGCAGTTCTTC. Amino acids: CASTSVRQTGGSDEQFF. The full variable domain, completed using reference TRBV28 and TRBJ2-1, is DVKVTQSSRYLVKRTGEKVFLECVQDMDHENMFWYRQDPGLGLRLIYFSYDVKMKEKGDIPEGYSVSREKKERFSLILESASTNQTSMYLCASTSVRQTGGSDEQFFGPGTRLTVL.

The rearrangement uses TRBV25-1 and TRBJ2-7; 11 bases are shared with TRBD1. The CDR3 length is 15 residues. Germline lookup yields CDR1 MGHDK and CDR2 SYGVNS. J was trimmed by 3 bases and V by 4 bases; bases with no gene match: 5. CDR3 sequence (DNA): TGTGCCAGCAGTGTGAAGGACAGGGGGCTCTACGAGCAGTACTTC. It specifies CASSVKDRGLYEQYF.

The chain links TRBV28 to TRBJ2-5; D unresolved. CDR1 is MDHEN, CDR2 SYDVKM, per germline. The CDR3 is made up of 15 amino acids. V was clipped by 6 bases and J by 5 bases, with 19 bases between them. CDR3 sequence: CASRPPLEFRETQYF. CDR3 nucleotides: TGTGCCAGCAGACCCCCCCTTGAGTTTCGGGAGACCCAGTACTTC.

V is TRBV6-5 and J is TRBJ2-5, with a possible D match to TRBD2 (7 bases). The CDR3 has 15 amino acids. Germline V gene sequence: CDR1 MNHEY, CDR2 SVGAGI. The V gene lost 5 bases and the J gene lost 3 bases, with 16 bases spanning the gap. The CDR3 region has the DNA TGTGCCAGCAGTCCCGCGGGGGCGGGGGAAGAGACCCAGTACTTC. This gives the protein CASSPAGAGEETQYF.

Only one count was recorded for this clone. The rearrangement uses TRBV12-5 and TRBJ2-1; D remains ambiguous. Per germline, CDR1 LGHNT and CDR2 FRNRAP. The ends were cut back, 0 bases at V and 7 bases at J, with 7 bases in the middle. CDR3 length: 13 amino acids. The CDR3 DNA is TGTGCTAGTGGTTTGGTACTCTATAATGAGCAGTTCTTC. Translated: CASGLVLYNEQFF.

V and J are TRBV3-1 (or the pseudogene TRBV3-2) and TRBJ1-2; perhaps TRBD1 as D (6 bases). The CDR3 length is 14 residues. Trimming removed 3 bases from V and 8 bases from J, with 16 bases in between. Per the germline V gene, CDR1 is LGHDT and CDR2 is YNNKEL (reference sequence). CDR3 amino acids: CASSQARQDGGYTF. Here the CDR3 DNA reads TGTGCCAGCAGCCAGGCGCGACAGGACGGGGGCTACACCTTC.

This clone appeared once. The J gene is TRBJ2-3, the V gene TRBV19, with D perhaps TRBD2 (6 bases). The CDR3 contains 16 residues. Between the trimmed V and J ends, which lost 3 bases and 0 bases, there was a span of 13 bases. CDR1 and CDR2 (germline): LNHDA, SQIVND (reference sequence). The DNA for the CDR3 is TGTGCCAGTAGTATGGGGACTCAGGCTAGCACAGATACGCAGTATTTT. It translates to CASSMGTQASTDTQYF.

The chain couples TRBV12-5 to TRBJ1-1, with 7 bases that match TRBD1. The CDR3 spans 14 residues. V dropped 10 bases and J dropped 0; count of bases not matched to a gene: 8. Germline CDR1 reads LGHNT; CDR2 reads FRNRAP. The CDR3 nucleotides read TGTGCTAACTCGGGACAGACAATGAACACTGAAGCTTTCTTT. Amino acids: CANSGQTMNTEAFF.

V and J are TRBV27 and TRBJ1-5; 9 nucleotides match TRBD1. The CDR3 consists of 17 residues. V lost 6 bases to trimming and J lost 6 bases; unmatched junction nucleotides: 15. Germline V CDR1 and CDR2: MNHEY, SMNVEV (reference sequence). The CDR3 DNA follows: TGTGCCAGCAGCCCTACCTCGGGACAGGGCGTAACTCAGCCCCAGCATTTT. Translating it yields CASSPTSGQGVTQPQHF.

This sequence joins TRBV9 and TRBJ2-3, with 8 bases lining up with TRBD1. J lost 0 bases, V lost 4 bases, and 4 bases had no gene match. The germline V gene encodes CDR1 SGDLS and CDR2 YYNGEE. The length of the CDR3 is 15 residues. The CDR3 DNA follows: TGTGCCAGCAGCACCCGGACAGGGAGCACAGATACGCAGTATTTT. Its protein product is CASSTRTGSTDTQYF.

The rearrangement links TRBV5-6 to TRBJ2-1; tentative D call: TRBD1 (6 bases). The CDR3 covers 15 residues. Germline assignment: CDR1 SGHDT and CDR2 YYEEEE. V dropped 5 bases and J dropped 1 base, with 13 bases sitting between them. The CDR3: CASRSRGASYNEQFF. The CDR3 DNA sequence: TGTGCCAGCAGATCCAGGGGTGCGTCCTACAATGAGCAGTTCTTC. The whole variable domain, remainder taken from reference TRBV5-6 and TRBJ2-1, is DAGVTQSPTHLIKTRGQQVTLRCSPKSGHDTVSWYQQALGQGPQFIFQYYEEEERQRGNFPDRFSGHQFPNYSSELNVNALLLGDSALYLCASRSRGASYNEQFFGPGTRLTVL.